Described below is a single T cell receptor (beta chain) sequence and its context. Its antigen remains unknown. The CDR3 is made up of 12 amino acids. Germline V gives CDR1 SQVTM, CDR2 ANQGSEA. V was pared by 7 bases and J by 3 bases, with 10 bases between. The data stem from a study of T-cell reconstitution after alpha-beta-depleted transplantation in children. Study results and limitations: Several hundred graft clones that had expanded were reportedly the source of alpha-beta T cells about two months after transplant.

Unique molecular identifiers were used to barcode this TCRbeta library. TCRdb independently ran MiXCR on the PCR reads; one entry per CDR3 protein. Of some 550,000 distinct CDR3 sequences listed, more than 20% are singletons. This chain joins TRBV29-1 and TRBJ2-1; the D is unclear. The starting material was PBMCs, mostly from graft donor cells, obtained 360 days after TCRalphabeta/CD19-depleted stem cell transplant. The TCR comes from a boy less than two years old who had a stem cell transplant for acute myeloid leukemia, so the T cells may come from the graft donor. DNA for the CDR3: TGCAGCGCCATTCATATCTACAATGAGCAGTTCTTC. Translating it yields CSAIHIYNEQFF.